A selection of T cell receptor beta chains follows, all from one sample in a study of T cell responses to AZD1222 COVID-19 vaccine. Generated by immunoSEQ multiplex PCR, the TCRdb table keeps only in-frame clones and is missing some. Of approximately 150,000 clones in the sample, 92% were seen once. Source: peripheral blood, taken on day 0 of MenACWY control vaccination. The source of these receptors is an adult in good health. CDR3s include the opening cysteine and the closing phenylalanine or tryptophan. Fields, in order: CDR3 length, V gene, D gene, J gene, CDR3 protein, CDR3 DNA. The D gene is left open where the match is weak.

cdr3_length: 12; v_call: TRBV29-1; d_call: TRBD2; j_call: TRBJ2-3; cdr3_aa: CSAGTTTDTQYF; cdr3_nt: TGCAGCGCAGGGACTACAACAGATACGCAGTATTTT
cdr3_length: 13; v_call: TRBV7-2; d_call: -; j_call: TRBJ1-5; cdr3_aa: CASSSSTNQPQHF; cdr3_nt: TGTGCCAGCAGCTCCTCCACGAATCAGCCCCAGCATTTT
cdr3_length: 16; v_call: TRBV5-1; d_call: TRBD2; j_call: TRBJ2-4; cdr3_aa: CASSLSGMGAKNIQYF; cdr3_nt: TGCGCCAGCAGCCTTAGCGGGATGGGGGCCAAAAACATTCAGTACTTC
cdr3_length: 13; v_call: TRBV28; d_call: TRBD2; j_call: TRBJ2-1; cdr3_aa: CASSLGRGGEQFF; cdr3_nt: TGTGCCAGCAGTTTGGGTCGGGGGGGTGAGCAGTTCTTC
cdr3_length: 13; v_call: TRBV30; d_call: -; j_call: TRBJ1-2; cdr3_aa: CAWTRGVGAGYTF; cdr3_nt: TGTGCCTGGACCAGAGGGGTAGGGGCTGGCTACACCTTC
cdr3_length: 13; v_call: TRBV27; d_call: -; j_call: TRBJ2-1; cdr3_aa: CASSLEMYNEQFF; cdr3_nt: TGTGCCAGCAGTTTGGAGATGTACAATGAGCAGTTCTTC
cdr3_length: 15; v_call: TRBV14; d_call: -; j_call: TRBJ1-1; cdr3_aa: CASSRGGGRNTEAFF; cdr3_nt: TGTGCCAGCAGCCGTGGCGGGGGCAGGAACACTGAAGCTTTCTTT
cdr3_length: 16; v_call: TRBV15; d_call: TRBD1; j_call: TRBJ1-4; cdr3_aa: CATSGGDRLTNEKLFF; cdr3_nt: TGTGCCACCAGCGGGGGGGACAGGCTTACCAATGAAAAACTGTTTTTT
cdr3_length: 15; v_call: TRBV5-1; d_call: TRBD2; j_call: TRBJ2-3; cdr3_aa: CASSLALAGVDTQYF; cdr3_nt: TGCGCCAGCAGCTTGGCGCTAGCGGGAGTAGATACGCAGTATTTT
cdr3_length: 13; v_call: TRBV27; d_call: -; j_call: TRBJ1-5; cdr3_aa: CASSRVSNQPQHF; cdr3_nt: TGTGCCAGCAGTAGAGTGAGCAATCAGCCCCAGCATTTT
cdr3_length: 14; v_call: TRBV5-1; d_call: -; j_call: TRBJ1-4; cdr3_aa: CASSLEGINEKLFF; cdr3_nt: TGCGCCAGCAGCTTGGAGGGGATTAATGAAAAACTGTTTTTT
cdr3_length: 15; v_call: TRBV24-1; d_call: -; j_call: TRBJ1-4; cdr3_aa: CATSGGSLTNEKLFF; cdr3_nt: TGTGCCACCAGTGGTGGCAGCTTGACGAATGAAAAACTGTTTTTT
cdr3_length: 13; v_call: TRBV28; d_call: -; j_call: TRBJ1-5; cdr3_aa: CASSFQGRQPQHF; cdr3_nt: TGTGCCAGCAGTTTTCAGGGGCGGCAGCCCCAGCATTTT
cdr3_length: 14; v_call: TRBV5-1; d_call: TRBD1; j_call: TRBJ2-7; cdr3_aa: CASSLTGGLYEQYF; cdr3_nt: TGCGCCAGCAGCTTGACAGGGGGCCTCTACGAGCAGTACTTC
cdr3_length: 15; v_call: TRBV18; d_call: -; j_call: TRBJ2-1; cdr3_aa: CASSPNSPDANEQFF; cdr3_nt: TGTGCCAGCTCACCGAACTCCCCCGATGCCAATGAGCAGTTCTTC
cdr3_length: 15; v_call: TRBV5-6; d_call: TRBD2; j_call: TRBJ2-1; cdr3_aa: CASSLSSGRTNEQFF; cdr3_nt: TGTGCCAGCAGCTTGTCGAGCGGGAGAACCAATGAGCAGTTCTTC
cdr3_length: 15; v_call: TRBV19; d_call: -; j_call: TRBJ1-5; cdr3_aa: CASRQGMMGNQPQHF; cdr3_nt: TGTGCCAGTAGACAAGGGATGATGGGCAATCAGCCCCAGCATTTT
cdr3_length: 14; v_call: TRBV3-1/TRBV3-2; d_call: -; j_call: TRBJ2-7; cdr3_aa: CASSQITVSTEQYF; cdr3_nt: TGTGCCAGCAGCCAAATCACCGTCTCGACCGAGCAGTACTTC
cdr3_length: 13; v_call: TRBV24-1; d_call: -; j_call: TRBJ2-5; cdr3_aa: CATSDFEWETQYF; cdr3_nt: TGTGCCACCAGTGATTTTGAATGGGAGACCCAGTACTTC
cdr3_length: 14; v_call: TRBV19; d_call: -; j_call: TRBJ2-7; cdr3_aa: CASSPPTVPYEQYF; cdr3_nt: TGTGCCAGTAGCCCCCCAACAGTTCCCTACGAGCAGTACTTC
cdr3_length: 15; v_call: TRBV6-5; d_call: -; j_call: TRBJ1-2; cdr3_aa: CASSYSRGRIYGYTF; cdr3_nt: TGTGCCAGCAGTTACTCCCGGGGACGGATTTATGGCTACACCTTC
cdr3_length: 15; v_call: TRBV7-3; d_call: -; j_call: TRBJ2-7; cdr3_aa: CASSLTGASGYEQYF; cdr3_nt: TGTGCCAGCAGCTTAACCGGGGCGTCTGGGTACGAGCAGTACTTC